A selection of T cell receptor beta chains follows, all from one sample in a study of blood T cell repertoires in COVID-19. TCRdb's copy holds only in-frame clones and misses some; the assay was immunoSEQ multiplex PCR. The sample records about 430,000 clones, roughly 90% being singletons. Sequenced sample: PBMCs or T cells enriched from blood (not recorded which). All receptors derive from a young woman who had been exposed to COVID-19. Both conserved end residues are part of each CDR3. A D gene is named only where the DNA matches it firmly.

CDR3 length: 12; V gene: TRBV28; D gene: TRBD1; CDR3 protein: CASGTVNEKLFF
CDR3 length: 11; V gene: TRBV19; D gene: -; CDR3 protein: CATSGVYGYTF
CDR3 length: 17; V gene: TRBV9; D gene: -; CDR3 protein: CASSVAGGGRSYNEQFF
CDR3 length: 13; V gene: TRBV5-8; D gene: -; CDR3 protein: CASSFLGGYGYTF
CDR3 length: 12; V gene: TRBV3-1/TRBV3-2; D gene: -; CDR3 protein: CASSPFDNEQFF
CDR3 length: 12; V gene: TRBV28; D gene: -; CDR3 protein: CASSWQGYGYTF
CDR3 length: 13; V gene: TRBV11-3; D gene: TRBD1; CDR3 protein: CASSLGQGNEAFF
CDR3 length: 15; V gene: TRBV27; D gene: TRBD2; CDR3 protein: CASGTGVAGLYEQYF
CDR3 length: 16; V gene: TRBV13; D gene: TRBD1; CDR3 protein: CASSRMVTGVNQPQHF
CDR3 length: 15; V gene: TRBV4-1; D gene: TRBD1; CDR3 protein: CASSQGRGPPGELFF
CDR3 length: 12; V gene: TRBV3-1/TRBV3-2; D gene: TRBD1; CDR3 protein: CASSGRGLGYTF
CDR3 length: 15; V gene: TRBV27; D gene: -; CDR3 protein: CASTLRRHSTDTQYF
CDR3 length: 16; V gene: TRBV28; D gene: TRBD1; CDR3 protein: CASSLVGKGQYSPLHF
CDR3 length: 15; V gene: TRBV19; D gene: -; CDR3 protein: CASSISGTGANVLTF
CDR3 length: 17; V gene: TRBV5-5; D gene: TRBD2; CDR3 protein: CASSLAVAGEGANVLTF
CDR3 length: 17; V gene: TRBV7-8; D gene: TRBD1; CDR3 protein: CASRKTPGQGRNQPQHF
CDR3 length: 16; V gene: TRBV18; D gene: -; CDR3 protein: CASSPQNPGANEKLFF
CDR3 length: 15; V gene: TRBV6-5; D gene: TRBD1; CDR3 protein: CASSYEGQSYSLLHF
CDR3 length: 15; V gene: TRBV28; D gene: -; CDR3 protein: CASHEEGVGKNIQYF
CDR3 length: 15; V gene: TRBV6-6; D gene: TRBD2; CDR3 protein: CASSTTSGGGETQYF
CDR3 length: 13; V gene: TRBV5-1; D gene: -; CDR3 protein: CASSNSGAAEAFF
CDR3 length: 14; V gene: TRBV6-5; D gene: -; CDR3 protein: CASSYRGGPYEQYF
CDR3 length: 12; V gene: TRBV7-9; D gene: -; CDR3 protein: CASSSGATEAFF